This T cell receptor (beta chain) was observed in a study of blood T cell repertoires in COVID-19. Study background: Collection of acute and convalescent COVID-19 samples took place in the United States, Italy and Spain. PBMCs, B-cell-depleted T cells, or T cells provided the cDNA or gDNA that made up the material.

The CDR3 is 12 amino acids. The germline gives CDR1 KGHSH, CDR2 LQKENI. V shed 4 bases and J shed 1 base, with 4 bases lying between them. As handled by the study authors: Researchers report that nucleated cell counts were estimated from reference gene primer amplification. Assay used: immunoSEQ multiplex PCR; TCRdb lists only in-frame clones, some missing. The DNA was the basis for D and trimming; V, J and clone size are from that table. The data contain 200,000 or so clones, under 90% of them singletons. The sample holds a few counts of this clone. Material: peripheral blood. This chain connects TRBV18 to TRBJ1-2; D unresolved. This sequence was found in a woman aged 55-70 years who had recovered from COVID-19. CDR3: CASSHNNYGYTF. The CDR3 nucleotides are TGTGCCAGCTCACACAATAACTATGGCTACACCTTC.